This TCR beta chain was found in a study of OX40 agonist ivuxolimab in advanced cancers. Generated by immunoSEQ multiplex PCR, the TCRdb table keeps only in-frame clones and is missing some. The sample has approximately 69,000 clones, about 85% seen once. This clone was counted a few times. Antigen: not known. The V end was cut by 2 bases, the J end by 4 bases, with 15 bases between. CDR1 is MNHNY and CDR2 is SVGAGI in the germline V gene (reference sequence). The CDR3 length is 15 residues. Study observations and caveats: CD8+ T cells were the subset that, on average, had more expanded clones than CD4+.

The chain carries TRBV6-6 and TRBJ2-7; no clear D gene. Specimen: CD4+ or CD8+ T cells sorted from blood, collected in a trial of the OX40 agonist ivuxolimab. This clonotype was sampled from an adult with an advanced solid tumor such as melanoma, head and neck, liver or kidney cancer. The CDR3 DNA is TGTGCCAGCAGTTACACCCGTGAAAACGAGTACGAGCAGTACTTC. Translated, it gives CASSYTRENEYEQYF.